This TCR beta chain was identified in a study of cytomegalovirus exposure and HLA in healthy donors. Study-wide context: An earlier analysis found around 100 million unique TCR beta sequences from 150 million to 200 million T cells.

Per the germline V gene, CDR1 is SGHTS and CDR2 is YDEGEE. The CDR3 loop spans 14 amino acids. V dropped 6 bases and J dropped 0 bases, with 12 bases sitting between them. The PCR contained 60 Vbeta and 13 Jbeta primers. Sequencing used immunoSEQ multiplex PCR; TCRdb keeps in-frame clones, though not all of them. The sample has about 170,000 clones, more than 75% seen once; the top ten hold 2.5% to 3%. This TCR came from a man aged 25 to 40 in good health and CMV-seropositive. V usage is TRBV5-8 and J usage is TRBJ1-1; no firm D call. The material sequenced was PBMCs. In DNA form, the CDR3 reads TGTGCCAGCAATTTAGCAGACTTGAACACTGAAGCTTTCTTT. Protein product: CASNLADLNTEAFF.